A selection of T cell receptor beta chains follows, all from one sample in a study of T cell repertoires in cytomegalovirus infection. MiXCR, run by TCRdb on the reads, gives a single entry per CDR3 protein. Of about 74,000 distinct CDR3 sequences listed, 25% to 30% are singletons. For these TCRs, the target antigens are not known. Material: CD8+ T cells from cultured PBMCs, obtained from culture after CMV antigen stimulation. The receptors were sampled from a human donor in good health (CMV status not recorded). Some clones in this sample may be carry-over from other donors' samples. Both conserved end residues are part of each CDR3. The D gene is left open where the match is weak. The size of a clone is reported for some rows only, either as once, few or many, or as a class for expanded clones.

d_gene	abundance	v_gene	j_gene	CDR3aa	CDR3nt
TRBD2	.	TRBV20-1	TRBJ2-3	CSARVPPSGRAFSTDTQYF	TGCAGTGCTAGAGTCCCCCCTAGCGGGAGGGCCTTTAGCACAGATACGCAGTATTTT
.	.	TRBV7-9	TRBJ1-1	CASSQALMGTEAFF	TGTGCCAGCAGCCAAGCCTTGATGGGTACTGAAGCTTTCTTT
.	.	TRBV19	TRBJ2-2	CASSAGLLNTGELFF	TGTGCCAGTAGTGCGGGACTGTTGAACACCGGGGAGCTGTTTTTT
TRBD1	few	TRBV4-1	TRBJ1-2	CASSQMTGEYGYTF	TGCGCCAGCAGCCAAATGACAGGGGAATATGGCTACACCTTC
.	.	TRBV27	TRBJ1-5	CASSLWGGQPQHF	TGTGCCAGCAGTTTATGGGGTGGCCAGCCCCAGCATTTT
.	.	TRBV12-5	TRBJ2-2	CGIPAGELFF	TGCGGGATACCGGCCGGGGAGCTGTTTTTT
.	few	TRBV6-6	TRBJ2-1	CASSHLQVGSYNEQFF	TGTGCCAGCAGCCACCTCCAGGTAGGCTCCTACAATGAGCAGTTCTTC
.	few	TRBV29-1	TRBJ1-1	CSVEDEGSHWTEAFF	TGCAGCGTTGAAGATGAAGGGAGCCATTGGACTGAAGCTTTCTTT
.	many	TRBV6-1	TRBJ2-5	CASSEVSLAQETQYF	TGTGCCAGCAGTGAAGTCTCGTTGGCACAAGAGACCCAGTACTTC
.	.	TRBV11-2	TRBJ1-1	CASSLQGEAFF	TGTGCCAGCAGCTTACAGGGTGAAGCTTTCTTT
.	.	TRBV24-1	TRBJ2-1	CATSDLNEQFF	TGTGCCACCAGTGATTTGAATGAGCAGTTCTTC
TRBD2	.	TRBV7-2	TRBJ2-7	CASSLAGGLYEQYF	TGTGCCAGCAGCTTGGCGGGAGGGCTTTACGAGCAGTACTTC
.	few	TRBV7-9	TRBJ2-7	CASSHPPGRGIYEQYF	TGTGCCAGCAGCCACCCCCCCGGGCGAGGGATCTACGAGCAGTACTTC
TRBD2	many	TRBV2	TRBJ2-1	CASSHWGASGRRPVNEQFF	TGTGCCAGCAGCCACTGGGGGGCTAGCGGGAGGCGGCCGGTCAATGAGCAGTTCTTC
.	medium-sized	TRBV9	TRBJ2-5	CASSVALTGSETQYF	TGTGCCAGCAGCGTAGCGCTCACAGGGAGCGAGACCCAGTACTTC
TRBD2	many	TRBV5-1	TRBJ2-3	CASSLTAGSSTDTQYF	TGCGCCAGCAGCCTCACAGCGGGGTCTAGCACAGATACGCAGTATTTT
TRBD1	few	TRBV19	TRBJ1-2	CASSIVGTGSDYGYTF	TGTGCCAGTAGTATAGTTGGGACAGGGAGTGACTATGGCTACACCTTC
TRBD1	few	TRBV10-3	TRBJ2-3	CAISGGQGGTGTGTDTQYF	TGTGCCATCAGTGGGGGACAGGGTGGTACAGGAACAGGGACAGATACGCAGTATTTT
TRBD2	.	TRBV20-1	TRBJ2-7	CSARTSGRAGQYF	TGCAGTGCGCGGACTAGCGGGAGGGCCGGGCAGTACTTC
TRBD1	.	TRBV25-1	TRBJ2-5	CASSARPTGRQETQYF	TGTGCCAGCAGTGCACGCCCGACAGGGCGGCAAGAGACCCAGTACTTC
.	many	TRBV7-6	TRBJ1-5	CASSLNFNQPQHF	TGTGCCAGCAGCTTGAATTTCAATCAGCCCCAGCATTTT
.	few	TRBV2	TRBJ2-2	CASSTRIANTGELFF	TGTGCCAGCTCAACCCGGATCGCGAACACCGGGGAGCTGTTTTTT
TRBD2	.	TRBV20-1	TRBJ2-7	CSAPSWTSFYGYEQYF	TGCAGTGCCCCATCTTGGACTAGCTTTTACGGCTACGAGCAGTACTTC
TRBD2	few	TRBV6-8	TRBJ2-2	CASSLLAGAVGELFF	TGTGCCAGCAGCCTACTAGCGGGGGCGGTCGGGGAGCTGTTTTTT
.	few	TRBV6-8	TRBJ2-1	CASSYSRSEQFF	TGTGCCAGCAGTTACTCGCGTTCTGAGCAGTTCTTC
.	.	TRBV9	TRBJ1-1	CASSVGGENTEAFF	TGTGCCAGCAGCGTAGGTGGAGAAAACACTGAAGCTTTCTTT